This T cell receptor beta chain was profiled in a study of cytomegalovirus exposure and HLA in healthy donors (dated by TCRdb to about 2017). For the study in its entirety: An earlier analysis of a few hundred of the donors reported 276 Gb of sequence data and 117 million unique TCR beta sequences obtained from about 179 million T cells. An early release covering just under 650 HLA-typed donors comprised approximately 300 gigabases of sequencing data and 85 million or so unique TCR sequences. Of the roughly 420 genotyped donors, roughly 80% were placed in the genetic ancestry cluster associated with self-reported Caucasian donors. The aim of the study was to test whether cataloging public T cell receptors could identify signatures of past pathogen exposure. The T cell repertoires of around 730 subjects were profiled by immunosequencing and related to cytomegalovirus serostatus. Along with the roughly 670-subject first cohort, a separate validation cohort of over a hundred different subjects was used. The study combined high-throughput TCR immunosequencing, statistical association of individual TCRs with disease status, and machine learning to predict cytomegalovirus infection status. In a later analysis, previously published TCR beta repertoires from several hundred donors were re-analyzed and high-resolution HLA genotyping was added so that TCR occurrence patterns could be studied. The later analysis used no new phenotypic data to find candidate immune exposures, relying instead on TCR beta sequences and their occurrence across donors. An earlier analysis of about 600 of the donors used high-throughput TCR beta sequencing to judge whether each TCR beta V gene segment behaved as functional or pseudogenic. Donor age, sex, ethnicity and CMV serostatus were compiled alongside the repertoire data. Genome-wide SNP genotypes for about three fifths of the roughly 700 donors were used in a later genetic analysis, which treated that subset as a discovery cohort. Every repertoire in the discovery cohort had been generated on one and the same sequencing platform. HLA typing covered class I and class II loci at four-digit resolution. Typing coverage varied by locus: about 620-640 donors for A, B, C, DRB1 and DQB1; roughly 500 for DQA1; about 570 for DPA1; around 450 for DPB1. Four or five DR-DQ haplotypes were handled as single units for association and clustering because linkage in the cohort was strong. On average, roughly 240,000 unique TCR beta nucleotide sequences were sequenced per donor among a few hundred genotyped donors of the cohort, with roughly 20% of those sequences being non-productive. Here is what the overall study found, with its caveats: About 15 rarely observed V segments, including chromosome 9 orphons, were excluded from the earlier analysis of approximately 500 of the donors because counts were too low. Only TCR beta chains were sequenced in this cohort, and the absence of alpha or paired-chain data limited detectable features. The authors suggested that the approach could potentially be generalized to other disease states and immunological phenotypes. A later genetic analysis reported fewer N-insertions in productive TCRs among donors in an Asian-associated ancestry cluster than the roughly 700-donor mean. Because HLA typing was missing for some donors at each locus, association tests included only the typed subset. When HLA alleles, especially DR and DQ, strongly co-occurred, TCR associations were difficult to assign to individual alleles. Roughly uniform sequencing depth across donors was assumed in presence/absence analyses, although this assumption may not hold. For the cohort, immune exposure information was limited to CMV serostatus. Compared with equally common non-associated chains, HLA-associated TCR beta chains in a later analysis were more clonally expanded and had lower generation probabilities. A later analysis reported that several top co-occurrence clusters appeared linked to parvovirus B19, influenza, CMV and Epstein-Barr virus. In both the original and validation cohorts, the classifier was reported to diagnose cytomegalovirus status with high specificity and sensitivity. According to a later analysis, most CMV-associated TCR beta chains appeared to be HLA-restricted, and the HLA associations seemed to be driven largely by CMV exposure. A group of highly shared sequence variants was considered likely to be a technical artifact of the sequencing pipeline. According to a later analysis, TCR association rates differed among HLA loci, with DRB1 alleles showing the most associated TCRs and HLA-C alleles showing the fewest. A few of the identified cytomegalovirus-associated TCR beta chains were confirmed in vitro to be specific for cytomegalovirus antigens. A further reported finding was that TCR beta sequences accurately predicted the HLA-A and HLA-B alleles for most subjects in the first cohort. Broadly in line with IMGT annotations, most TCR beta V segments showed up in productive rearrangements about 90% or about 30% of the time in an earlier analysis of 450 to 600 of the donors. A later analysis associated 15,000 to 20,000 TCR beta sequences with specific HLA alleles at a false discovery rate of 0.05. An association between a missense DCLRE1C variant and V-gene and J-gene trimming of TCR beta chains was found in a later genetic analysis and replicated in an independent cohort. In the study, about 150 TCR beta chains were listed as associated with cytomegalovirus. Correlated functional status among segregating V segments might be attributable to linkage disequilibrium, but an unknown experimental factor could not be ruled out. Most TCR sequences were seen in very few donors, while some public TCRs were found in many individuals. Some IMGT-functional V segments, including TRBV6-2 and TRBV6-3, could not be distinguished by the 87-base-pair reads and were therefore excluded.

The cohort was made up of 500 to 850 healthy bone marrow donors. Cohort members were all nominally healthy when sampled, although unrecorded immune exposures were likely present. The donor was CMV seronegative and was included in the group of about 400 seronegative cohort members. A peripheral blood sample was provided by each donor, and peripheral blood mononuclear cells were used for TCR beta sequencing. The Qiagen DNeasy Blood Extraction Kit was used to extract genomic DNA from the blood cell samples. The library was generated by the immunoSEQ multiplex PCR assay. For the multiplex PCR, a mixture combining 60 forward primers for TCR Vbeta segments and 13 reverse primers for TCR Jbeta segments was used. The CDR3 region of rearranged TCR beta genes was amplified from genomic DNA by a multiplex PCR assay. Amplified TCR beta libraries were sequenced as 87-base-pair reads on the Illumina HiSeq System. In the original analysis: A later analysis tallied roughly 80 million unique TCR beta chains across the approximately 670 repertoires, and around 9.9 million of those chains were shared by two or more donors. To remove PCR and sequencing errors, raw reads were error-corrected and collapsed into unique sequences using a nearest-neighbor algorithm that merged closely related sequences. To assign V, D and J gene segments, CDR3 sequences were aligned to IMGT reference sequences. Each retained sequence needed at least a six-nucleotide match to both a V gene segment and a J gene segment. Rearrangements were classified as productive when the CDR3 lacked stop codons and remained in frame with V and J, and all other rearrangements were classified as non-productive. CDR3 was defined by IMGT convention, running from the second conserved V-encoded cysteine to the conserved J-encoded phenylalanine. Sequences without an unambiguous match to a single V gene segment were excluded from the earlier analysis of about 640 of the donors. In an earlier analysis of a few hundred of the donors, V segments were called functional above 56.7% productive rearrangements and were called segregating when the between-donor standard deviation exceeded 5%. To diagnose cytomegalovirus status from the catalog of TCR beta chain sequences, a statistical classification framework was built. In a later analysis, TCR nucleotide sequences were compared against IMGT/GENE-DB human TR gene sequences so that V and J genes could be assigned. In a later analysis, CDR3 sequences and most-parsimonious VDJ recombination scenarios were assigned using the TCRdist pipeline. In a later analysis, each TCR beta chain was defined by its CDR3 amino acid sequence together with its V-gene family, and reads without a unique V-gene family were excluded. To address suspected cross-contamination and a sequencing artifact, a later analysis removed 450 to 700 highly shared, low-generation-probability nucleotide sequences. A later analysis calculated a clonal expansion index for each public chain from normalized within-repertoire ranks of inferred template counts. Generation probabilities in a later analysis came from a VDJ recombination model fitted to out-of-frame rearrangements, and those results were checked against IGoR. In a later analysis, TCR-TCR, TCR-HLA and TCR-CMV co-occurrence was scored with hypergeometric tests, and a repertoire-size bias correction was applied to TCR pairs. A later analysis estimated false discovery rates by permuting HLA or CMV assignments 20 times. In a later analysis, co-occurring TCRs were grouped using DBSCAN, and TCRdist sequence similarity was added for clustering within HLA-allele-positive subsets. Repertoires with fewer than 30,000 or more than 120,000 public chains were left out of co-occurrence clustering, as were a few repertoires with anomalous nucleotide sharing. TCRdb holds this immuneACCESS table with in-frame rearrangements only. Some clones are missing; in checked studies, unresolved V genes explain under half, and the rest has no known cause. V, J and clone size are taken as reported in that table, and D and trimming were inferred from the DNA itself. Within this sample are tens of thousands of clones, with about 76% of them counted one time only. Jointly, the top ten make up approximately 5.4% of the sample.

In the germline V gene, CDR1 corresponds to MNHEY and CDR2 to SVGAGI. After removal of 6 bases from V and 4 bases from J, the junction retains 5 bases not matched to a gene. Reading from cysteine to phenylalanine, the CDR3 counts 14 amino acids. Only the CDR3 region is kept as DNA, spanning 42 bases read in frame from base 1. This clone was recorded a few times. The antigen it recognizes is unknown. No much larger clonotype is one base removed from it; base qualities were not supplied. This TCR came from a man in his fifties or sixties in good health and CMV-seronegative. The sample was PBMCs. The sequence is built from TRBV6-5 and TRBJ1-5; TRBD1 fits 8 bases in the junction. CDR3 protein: CASRAGQANQPQHF. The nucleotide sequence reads TGTGCCAGCAGAGCGGGACAGGCTAATCAGCCCCAGCATTTT.